The sequence of this T cell receptor (beta chain) was determined in a study of blood T cells in healthy people across ages. Points from the study as a whole: The fall in TCR beta diversity per million T cells was roughly linear with age.

Regarding this clonotype: What it binds is unknown.

A J-beta primer mix and a sample-barcoded 5' primer were used in a second PCR of roughly 7 to 12 cycles. Each cDNA molecule carried a tag from a template-switch adaptor that contained 12 random nucleotides. TCRdb called the 5' RACE reads again in MiXCR, with one record for every CDR3 protein. The repertoire holds 1.5 million to 2 million distinct CDR3 sequences, with about 28% as singletons. V lost 9 bases and J lost 0; bases outside the gene matches: 7. The CDR3 length is 15 residues. Germline CDR1 reads MNHNS; CDR2 reads SASEGT. Input material: blood. The source is a young woman in good health. The genes are TRBV6-1 and TRBJ2-2, with 7 bases aligning to TRBD1. The CDR3 loop is CASRPQGANTGELFF. The CDR3 nucleotides are TGTGCCAGTCGCCCCCAGGGGGCGAACACCGGGGAGCTGTTTTTT.